These 23 T cell receptor beta chains came from one sample sequenced in a study of cytomegalovirus exposure and HLA in healthy donors. With 60 Vbeta and 13 Jbeta primers, the PCR was carried out. Generated by immunoSEQ multiplex PCR, the TCRdb table keeps only in-frame clones and is missing some. In the table there are under 250,000 clones, 79% of which are singletons. Input material: PBMCs. The receptors here all came from a man aged 45 to 65 in good health and CMV-seronegative.

This clone came up a few times. The chain couples TRBV9 to TRBJ2-2; the match to TRBD2 covers 14 bases. Germline lookup yields CDR1 SGDLS and CDR2 YYNGEE. This CDR3 is 19 amino acids long. Losses at the gene ends were 3 bases for V and 4 bases for J; bases not matched to a gene: 11. The CDR3 DNA reads as TGTGCCAGCAGCGCCAACCGGGGACTAGCGGGAGCATTCACCGGGGAGCTGTTTTTT. Translation gives CASSANRGLAGAFTGELFF.

This chain connects TRBV5-1 to TRBJ2-5; 8 positions match TRBD2. There are 15 residues in the CDR3. The J segment lost 1 base and the V segment lost 5 bases, leaving 7 bases of the junction unmatched. Germline lookup yields CDR1 SGHRS and CDR2 YFSETQ. The CDR3 bases are TGCGCCAGCAGTTGGGGGAGCGGGGGCCAAGAGACCCAGTACTTC. This sequence encodes CASSWGSGGQETQYF.

The chain uses TRBV29-1 and TRBJ1-1, with D maybe TRBD1 (5 bases). The CDR3 is made up of 12 amino acids. The V gene lost 7 bases and the J gene lost 2 bases, with 11 bases spanning the gap. CDR1 is SQVTM and CDR2 is ANQGSEA in the germline V gene. This CDR3 is CSGQTGNTEAFF. DNA for the CDR3: TGCAGCGGACAAACAGGAAACACTGAAGCTTTCTTT.

The V gene is TRBV9, the J gene TRBJ2-2; D is possibly TRBD2 (5 bases). Trimming shortened V by 0 bases and J by 0 bases, and 6 bases separated the two germline ends. Per germline, CDR1 SGDLS and CDR2 YYNGEE. This CDR3 is built from 15 residues. The CDR3 region is CASSVGGSNTGELFF. The DNA for the CDR3 is TGTGCCAGCAGCGTAGGCGGGTCGAACACCGGGGAGCTGTTTTTT. Full variable domain (outside the CDR3, taken from reference TRBV9 and TRBJ2-2): DSGVTQTPKHLITATGQRVTLRCSPRSGDLSVYWYQQSLDQGLQFLIQYYNGEERAKGNILERFSAQQFPDLHSELNLSSLELGDSALYFCASSVGGSNTGELFFGEGSRLTVL.

Turning to this clone: Sequence at one end of the junction differs from germline and may be a read error. The chain's CDR3 is CASSRQLNEKLFF. CDR3 sequence (DNA): TGTGCTAGCAGCCGTCAACTAAATGAAAAACTGTTTTTT. This chain links TRBV7-7 with TRBJ1-4; unclear D gene. The CDR3 is made up of 13 amino acids. Germline V lookup: CDR1 SSHAT, CDR2 FNYEAQ (reference sequence). Together with reference TRBV7-7 and TRBJ1-4, the CDR3 gives the full variable domain: GAGVSQSPRYKVTKRGQDVTLRCDPISSHATLYWYQQALGQGPEFLTYFNYEAQPDKSGLPSDRFSAERPEGSISTLTIQRTEQRDSAMYRCASSRQLNEKLFFGSGTQLSVL.

This chain uses TRBV10-3 with TRBJ2-3; 8 bases agree with TRBD2. Germline-derived CDR1 and CDR2 are ENHRY and SYGVKD. V lost 3 bases and J lost 2; bases outside the gene matches: 7. This CDR3 spans 16 amino acids. CDR3 loop: CAISDGSSGFTDTQYF. The CDR3 coding sequence is TGTGCCATCAGTGATGGGTCTAGCGGGTTCACAGATACGCAGTATTTT.

The chain has TRBV6-5 and TRBJ2-7, with 14 bases fitting TRBD2. With V trimmed by 6 bases and J by 7 bases, 8 bases remained unmatched. CDR3 length: 15 amino acids. CDR1 and CDR2 from the germline V gene are MNHEY and SVGAGI. CDR3 loop: CASSLGLAGVGEQYF. CDR3 in DNA: TGTGCCAGCAGCCTGGGACTAGCGGGAGTGGGGGAGCAGTACTTC.

As for this clone: Other nucleotide sequences in the sample specify the same CDR3. The chain employs TRBV28 and TRBJ2-2; D gene ambiguous. Looked up from germline, CDR1 is MDHEN and CDR2 is SYDVKM. CDR3 size: 12 residues. V gave up 5 bases and J gave up 1 base, with 2 bases separating them. The CDR3 bases are TGTGCCAGCAGTCTGAACACCGGGGAGCTGTTTTTT. Residues: CASSLNTGELFF.

The chain uses TRBV18 and TRBJ2-3; 10 bases map to TRBD2. The trim removed 6 bases at V and 1 base at J, leaving 4 bases unmatched. CDR3 length: 15 residues. Germline CDR1 reads KGHSH; CDR2 reads LQKENI. CDR3 protein: CASSQGLARTDTQYF. For the CDR3, the DNA is TGTGCCAGCTCTCAGGGACTAGCGCGCACAGATACGCAGTATTTT.

The count of this clone is one. This rearrangement joins TRBV5-4 to TRBJ2-2; D might be TRBD2 (6 bases). CDR1 and CDR2 from the germline V gene are SGHNT and YYREEE (reference sequence). Trimming shortened V by 10 bases and J by 4 bases, and 11 bases separated the two germline ends. The CDR3 is 12 residues long. Here the CDR3 reads CAFSGGTGELFF. The CDR3 nucleotides are TGTGCCTTTTCCGGGGGCACCGGGGAGCTGTTTTTT. Combining the CDR3 with reference TRBV5-4 and TRBJ2-2 gives the whole variable domain ETGVTQSPTHLIKTRGQQVTLRCSSQSGHNTVSWYQQALGQGPQFIFQYYREEENGRGNFPPRFSGLQFPNYSSELNVNALELDDSALYLCAFSGGTGELFFGEGSRLTVL.

The rearrangement uses TRBV11-2 and TRBJ1-2; perhaps TRBD1 as D (6 bases). Per germline, CDR1 SGHAT and CDR2 FQNNGV. The CDR3 runs to 16 residues. The V gene lost 5 bases and the J gene lost 3 bases, with 19 bases spanning the gap. The CDR3 nucleotides read TGTGCCAGCAGCCTAACACAGGGCCGGGGTTACTATGGCTACACCTTC. This codes for CASSLTQGRGYYGYTF.

This chain connects TRBV5-1 to TRBJ1-4; D may be TRBD1 (6 bases). Germline values: CDR1 SGHRS, CDR2 YFSETQ. CDR3 length: 14 residues. The V and J ends lost 2 bases and 8 bases respectively, with 13 bases between them. CDR3 in amino acids: CASSLQGEREKLFF. The CDR3 DNA is TGCGCCAGCAGCTTACAGGGAGAAAGGGAAAAACTGTTTTTT.

The gene calls are TRBV4-1 and TRBJ2-7; 11 nucleotides match TRBD2. Per the germline V gene, CDR1 is MGHRA and CDR2 is YSYEKL. J gave up 5 bases and V 0 bases, and 3 bases lay outside the gene matches. The CDR3 totals 15 residues. The CDR3 loop is CASSQDSGRAHEQYF. DNA of the CDR3: TGCGCCAGCAGCCAAGATAGCGGGAGGGCCCACGAGCAGTACTTC.

The V gene is TRBV27, the J gene TRBJ2-7; a weak D match, TRBD1 (6 bases). The CDR3 is 15 amino acids. Per germline, CDR1 MNHEY and CDR2 SMNVEV (reference sequence). Trimming pared 5 bases from V and 5 bases from J, leaving 19 bases between. CDR3 region: CASSPRQVGWDEQYF. CDR3 nucleotide sequence: TGTGCCAGCAGTCCCCGACAGGTCGGGTGGGACGAGCAGTACTTC.

The chain is built from TRBV11-2 and TRBJ1-1; D perhaps matches TRBD1 (6 bases). The CDR3 sequence is 16 residues long. V was cut by 5 bases and J by 0 bases, with 16 bases left in between. Germline values: CDR1 SGHAT, CDR2 FQNNGV. DNA of the CDR3: TGTGCCAGCAGCCCCGGTAGGGGGACGTTGAACACTGAAGCTTTCTTT. It yields the protein CASSPGRGTLNTEAFF.

V and J are TRBV5-4 and TRBJ2-2; 15 positions match TRBD2. V trimming: 4 bases; J trimming: 5 bases; junction bases outside the gene matches: 3. The germline CDR1 and CDR2 sequences are SGHNT and YYREEE (reference sequence). This CDR3 spans 16 amino acids. In DNA, the CDR3 is TGTGCCAGCAGCAGGGGACTAGCGGGAGGAACCGGGGAGCTGTTTTTT. It codes for CASSRGLAGGTGELFF.

CDR3 sequence (DNA): TGTGCCAGCAGTTTCCTATCAGCGTTCGCTAGCACAGATACGCAGTATTTT. This encodes CASSFLSAFASTDTQYF. The genes are TRBV27 and TRBJ2-3; the D is unclear. Germline V lookup: CDR1 MNHEY, CDR2 SMNVEV (reference sequence). This CDR3 comprises 17 residues. The germline V and J ends were trimmed by 3 bases and 0 bases, with 16 bases remaining between them.

The rearrangement joins TRBV18 to TRBJ1-2; tentatively, D is TRBD1 (6 bases). V was trimmed by 3 bases and J by 3 bases, leaving 8 bases between them. The CDR3 is made up of 13 amino acids. CDR1 is KGHSH and CDR2 is LQKENI in the germline V gene. This CDR3 reads CASSPNRDYGYTF. The CDR3 DNA reads TGTGCCAGCTCACCTAACAGGGACTATGGCTACACCTTC.

The chain is built from TRBV19 and TRBJ2-3; TRBD1 agrees at 10 bases. The CDR3 runs to 16 residues. Germline CDR1 LNHDA, CDR2 SQIVND (reference sequence). V shed 4 bases and J 5 bases; nucleotides not matched to a gene: 9. CDR3 in amino acids: CASSSMTGGGRDTQYF. CDR3 DNA: TGTGCCAGTAGTAGTATGACAGGGGGCGGGCGAGATACGCAGTATTTT.

The V gene is TRBV27, the J gene TRBJ1-1; D might be TRBD1 (5 bases). CDR1 and CDR2 (germline): MNHEY, SMNVEV (reference sequence). The CDR3 runs 16 residues. V dropped 3 bases and J dropped 1 base, with 15 bases sitting between them. CDR3 DNA: TGTGCCAGCAGTTTCCTTGAAAGCGGGGGGAACACTGAAGCTTTCTTT. This encodes CASSFLESGGNTEAFF.

CDR3 nucleotide sequence: TGTGCCAGCAGCTTAACATTCGGTGACAGGGCCTACGAGCAGTACTTC. Amino acid sequence: CASSLTFGDRAYEQYF. V is TRBV7-9 and J is TRBJ2-5; 7 positions match TRBD1. The J call may be wrong; the DNA end is better matched by TRBJ2-7. This CDR3 is 16 amino acids long. In germline, CDR1 is SEHNR, CDR2 FQNEAQ (reference sequence).

This clone occurred once. V usage is TRBV28 and J usage is TRBJ2-6; no definite D call. The CDR3 spans 12 residues. The germline CDR1 and CDR2 sequences are MDHEN and SYDVKM. Trimming pared 8 bases from V and 4 bases from J, leaving 6 bases between. CDR3 in amino acids: CASRAGANVLTF. For the CDR3, the DNA is TGTGCCAGCCGTGCGGGGGCCAACGTCCTGACTTTC.

The CDR3 DNA reads as TGTGCCAGCAGCCCGACCAGGGGGAATGAGCAGTTCTTC. Residues: CASSPTRGNEQFF. The chain employs TRBV7-3 and TRBJ2-1; 7 bases align to TRBD1. Germline lookup yields CDR1 SGHTA and CDR2 FQGTGA. This CDR3 comprises 13 residues. With V trimmed by 5 bases and J by 7 bases, 5 bases remained unmatched.